This T cell receptor (beta chain) was captured in a study of blood T cell repertoires in COVID-19. Study summary: The United States, Italy and Spain were the sources of the acute and convalescent COVID-19 samples. The analysed material was cDNA or gDNA that came from T cells, B-cell-depleted T cells, or PBMCs.

Per the study methods: Reference gene primer amplification gave nucleated cell count estimates. The assay was immunoSEQ multiplex PCR, and TCRdb's table has in-frame clones only and misses some. That table gives V, J and clone size, and the DNA gave D and trimming. The sample has about 210,000 clones; around 82% are singletons. Germline-derived CDR1 and CDR2 are SEHNR and FQNEAQ (reference sequence). V gave up 5 bases and J gave up 6 bases; unmatched junction bases: 12. The CDR3 contains 17 residues. Sequences were obtained from peripheral blood. This TCR came from a human donor in a cohort sampled during active COVID-19. V is TRBV7-9 and J is TRBJ2-1, with 11 bases that match TRBD1. The CDR3 reads CASSTLDRGLLGNEQFF. The CDR3 bases are TGTGCCAGCAGCACGTTGGACAGGGGGCTTTTAGGCAATGAGCAGTTCTTC. The full variable domain, rest sourced from reference TRBV7-9 and TRBJ2-1, is DTGVSQNPRHKITKRGQNVTFRCDPISEHNRLYWYRQTLGQGPEFLTYFQNEAQLEKSRLLSDRFSAERPKGSFSTLEIQRTEQGDSAMYLCASSTLDRGLLGNEQFFGPGTRLTVL.